This T cell receptor (beta chain) was found in a study of blood T cell repertoires in COVID-19. About the research overall: Donors in the United States, Italy and Spain gave samples during acute or convalescent COVID-19.

The table lists this clone with a few counts. V gave up 7 bases and J gave up 7 bases, with 11 bases separating them. The CDR3 sequence is 11 residues long. From germline, CDR1 is LNHDA and CDR2 SQIVND (reference sequence). As processed by the authors: Reference gene primers were amplified, and this amplification served to estimate nucleated cell counts. The table came from immunoSEQ multiplex PCR; TCRdb's copy has only in-frame clones and leaves some out. The DNA was the basis for D and trimming; V, J and clone size are from that table. This table holds about 78,000 clones, approximately 86% found once.

The V and J genes are TRBV19 and TRBJ2-7, with D maybe TRBD2 (6 bases). The receptor's source is a man aged 45 to 65 with active or convalescent COVID-19. Sequencing used peripheral blood. CDR3 sequence: CASIWGEEQYV. CDR3 nucleotide sequence: TGTGCCAGTATTTGGGGGGAAGAGCAGTACGTC.